This T cell receptor beta chain appears in the sequencing data of a study of blood T cell repertoires in COVID-19. Turning to the study itself: Donors in the United States, Italy and Spain gave samples during acute or convalescent COVID-19.

This clone was seen once. Here immunoSEQ multiplex PCR was the method, and the copy in TCRdb shows in-frame clones only, minus some. Here the sample spans around 380,000 clones, roughly 86% being singletons. V shed 7 bases and J shed 3 bases, with 16 bases lying between them. The CDR3 consists of 14 residues. In germline, CDR1 is MNHEY, CDR2 SVGAGI. The J gene is TRBJ2-7, the V gene TRBV6-5; D may be TRBD2 (5 bases). The clonotype was recovered from a human donor with acute or convalescent COVID-19. The donor label of this sample is uncertain. The sequenced sample was peripheral blood. The CDR3 nucleotides read TGTGCCAGCAAGGCGGGTAATCCAGGCTACGAGCAGTACTTC. This codes for CASKAGNPGYEQYF.